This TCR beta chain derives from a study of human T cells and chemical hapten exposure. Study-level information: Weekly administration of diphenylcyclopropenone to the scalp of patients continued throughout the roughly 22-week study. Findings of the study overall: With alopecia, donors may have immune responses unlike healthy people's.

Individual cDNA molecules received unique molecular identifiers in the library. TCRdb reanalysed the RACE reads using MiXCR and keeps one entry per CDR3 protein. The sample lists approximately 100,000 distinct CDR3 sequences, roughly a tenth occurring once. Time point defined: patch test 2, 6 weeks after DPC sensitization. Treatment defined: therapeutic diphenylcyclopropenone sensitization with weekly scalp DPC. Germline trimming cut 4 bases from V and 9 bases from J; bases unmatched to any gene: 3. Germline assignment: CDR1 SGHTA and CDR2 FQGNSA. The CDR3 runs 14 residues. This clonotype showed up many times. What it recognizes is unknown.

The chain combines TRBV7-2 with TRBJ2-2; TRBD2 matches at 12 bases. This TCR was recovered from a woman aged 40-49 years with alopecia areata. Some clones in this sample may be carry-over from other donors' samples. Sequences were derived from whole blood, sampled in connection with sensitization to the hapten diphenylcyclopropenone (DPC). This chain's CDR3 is CASSWTSGERELFF. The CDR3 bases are TGTGCCAGCAGCTGGACTAGCGGGGAGAGGGAGCTGTTTTTT.